This TCR beta chain was recorded in a study of cytomegalovirus exposure and HLA in healthy donors. The method was immunoSEQ multiplex PCR; TCRdb's version includes in-frame clones alone and lacks a portion of them. This table has hundreds of thousands of clones, around nine tenths appearing once. The germline V and J ends were trimmed by 1 base and 5 bases, with 20 bases remaining between them. Germline CDR1 reads MGHRA; CDR2 reads YSYEKL. The CDR3 runs 17 residues. This clonotype originated in a man between 18 and 35 years old in good health and CMV-seronegative. The rearrangement joins TRBV4-1 to TRBJ2-5; maybe TRBD1 (7 bases). The sequenced sample was PBMCs. The CDR3 DNA is TGCGCCAGCAGCCAAGTCGCCGGCCAGGGGGGTATCGAGACCCAGTACTTC. Translated, it gives CASSQVAGQGGIETQYF.